The present T cell receptor (beta chain) was sequenced within a study of graft-versus-host responses after intestinal transplantation (dated by TCRdb to 2020 to 2022). About the full investigation: Recipients received multivisceral, liver-intestinal, or isolated intestinal transplants. Anti-thymocyte globulin induction was given to all recipients, followed by maintenance tacrolimus and steroids for approximately 3 years. After intestinal transplantation, graft-versus-host and host-versus-graft alloreactive T cell clones were followed in the graft, circulation and bone marrow using bulk TCR-beta CDR3 sequencing. To identify alloreactive clones, pre-transplant mixed lymphocyte reaction products were sequenced and then compared with unstimulated pre-transplant donor and recipient T cells. The cohort enrolled about two dozen intestinal transplant recipients, one of whom was a retransplant, and 3 patients without pretransplant specimens were excluded. Donor T cell macrochimerism was defined as a peak of at least 4% donor T cells among recipient peripheral blood mononuclear cells. Samples from three later patients were sequenced in-house on an Illumina MiSeq with MiXCR processing rather than by the commercial service. Results the study describes overall, beyond this receptor: Patients with donor T cell macrochimerism had high GvH to HvG T cell clonal ratios in their allografts. GvH clones turned up in recipient bone marrow, with some appearing earlier in ileal mucosa or blood, a pattern consistent with an intestinal mucosal origin. The relatively low number and heterogeneity of intestinal transplant patients limited the conclusions. Early after transplant, peak levels of circulating GvH clones were associated with declines in HvG clones.

Libraries were built with the immunoSEQ multiplex PCR assay. For most patients, high-throughput TCR-beta CDR3 sequencing of genomic DNA was performed by Adaptive Biotechnologies. The paper's data handling went like this. TCR sequencing data were retrieved from Adaptive's ImmunoSEQ software for 18 patients, whereas three other patients were processed with MiXCR and VDJtools. CDR3 nucleotide sequences shared by donor and recipient were removed because the origin of these sequences could not be assigned. At least 2-fold expansion over unstimulated cells and a minimum CFSE-low frequency of 0.002% (template counts) or 0.001% (read counts) were required for clones to be classified as alloreactive. Mappable clones were those detected in sequenced pre-transplant spleen, lymph node, or MLR CFSE-low populations of the donor or recipient. The cumulative frequency of alloreactive clones was calculated as a percentage of all sequences, weighted by copy number. Not all clones reach the TCRdb copy of this immuneACCESS table, which keeps in-frame sequences only. Checked studies attribute under half of the gap to unresolved V genes and leave the rest unexplained. For V, J and clone size, that table is used; D and trimming come from the DNA. Across this sample there are 820 or so clones, with over 75% seen only once. The top ten clones comprise under 25% of the sample.

Dithiothreitol, EDTA incubations and collagenase D digestion were used to isolate intraepithelial and lamina propria lymphocytes from graft specimens. Bulk TCR-beta sequencing was performed on serial intestinal graft biopsy specimens collected as late as 600 days after transplant. This clone has just a few counts. Its antigen is not yet known. The sample holds no much larger clone one base away, and base qualities are not on file. The CDR3, from cysteine to phenylalanine, totals 14 residues. The read is trimmed to its CDR3 DNA, 42 bases read in frame from base 1. From a lookup of the germline V gene, CDR1 and CDR2 are LGHNA and YSLEER. V gives up 4 bases and J gives up 0 bases, and the segment between their germline ends measures 9 bases.

Rearrangement joined TRBV4-3 to TRBJ1-1, and TRBD1 may be the D gene, going by 6 matching bases. This receptor was identified in a human patient who received an intestinal transplant, so some T cells may come from the graft donor. Specimen: ileum tissue, collected approximately three weeks after intestinal transplant. CDR3 protein: CASSPRDMNTEAFF. The DNA sequence reads TGCGCCAGCAGCCCCCGGGACATGAACACTGAAGCTTTCTTT.